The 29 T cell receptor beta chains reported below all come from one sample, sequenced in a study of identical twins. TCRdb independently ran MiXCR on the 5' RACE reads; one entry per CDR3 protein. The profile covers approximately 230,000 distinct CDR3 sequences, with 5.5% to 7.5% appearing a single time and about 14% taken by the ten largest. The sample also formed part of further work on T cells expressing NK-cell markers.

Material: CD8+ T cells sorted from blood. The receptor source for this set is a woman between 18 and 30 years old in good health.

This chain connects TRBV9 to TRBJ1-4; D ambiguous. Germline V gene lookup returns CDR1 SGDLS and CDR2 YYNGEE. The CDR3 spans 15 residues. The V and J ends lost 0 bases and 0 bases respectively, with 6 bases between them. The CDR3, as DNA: TGTGCCAGCAGCGTAGGCGGTGCAACTAATGAAAAACTGTTTTTT. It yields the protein CASSVGGATNEKLFF. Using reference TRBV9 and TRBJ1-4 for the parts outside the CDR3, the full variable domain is DSGVTQTPKHLITATGQRVTLRCSPRSGDLSVYWYQQSLDQGLQFLIQYYNGEERAKGNILERFSAQQFPDLHSELNLSSLELGDSALYFCASSVGGATNEKLFFGSGTQLSVL.

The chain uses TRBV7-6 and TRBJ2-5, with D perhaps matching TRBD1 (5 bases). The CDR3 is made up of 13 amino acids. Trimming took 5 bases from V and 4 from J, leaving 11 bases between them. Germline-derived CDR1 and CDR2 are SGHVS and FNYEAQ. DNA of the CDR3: TGTGCCAGCAGCCGTTCTCAGGGAGAGACCCAGTACTTC. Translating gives CASSRSQGETQYF. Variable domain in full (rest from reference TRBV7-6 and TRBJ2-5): GAGVSQSPRYKVTKRGQDVALRCDPISGHVSLYWYRQALGQGPEFLTYFNYEAQQDKSGLPNDRFSAERPEGSISTLTIQRTEQRDSAMYRCASSRSQGETQYFGPGTRLLVL.

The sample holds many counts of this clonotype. In DNA form, the CDR3 reads TGTGCCAGCAGGCGAACAGGAGAAGAAAAACTGTTTTTT. Amino acid sequence: CASRRTGEEKLFF. The V and J genes are TRBV12-3 or TRBV12-4 and TRBJ1-4, with a possible D match to TRBD1 (5 bases). V lost 6 bases and J lost 8, with 13 bases in between. CDR3 length: 13 residues.

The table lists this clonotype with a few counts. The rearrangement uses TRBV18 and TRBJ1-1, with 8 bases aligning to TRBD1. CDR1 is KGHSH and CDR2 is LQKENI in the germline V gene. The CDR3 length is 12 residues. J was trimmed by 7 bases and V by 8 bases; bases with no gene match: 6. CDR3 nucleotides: TGTGCCAGCACAGGGGGAAGGATTGAAGCTTTCTTT. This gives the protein CASTGGRIEAFF.

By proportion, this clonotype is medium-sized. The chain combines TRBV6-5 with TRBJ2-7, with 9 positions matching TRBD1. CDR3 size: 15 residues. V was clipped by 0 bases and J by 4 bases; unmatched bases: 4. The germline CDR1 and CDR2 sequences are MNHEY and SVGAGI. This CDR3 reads CASSYSTGGFYEQYF. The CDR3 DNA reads TGTGCCAGCAGTTACTCGACAGGGGGTTTTTACGAGCAGTACTTC.

CDR3: CASTDSAYEQYF. CDR3 bases: TGTGCCAGCACCGACTCCGCCTACGAGCAGTACTTC. This sequence joins TRBV27 and TRBJ2-7; D gene ambiguous. CDR1 and CDR2 (germline): MNHEY, SMNVEV (reference sequence). This CDR3 is 12 amino acids long. V was pared by 7 bases and J by 2 bases, with 9 bases between.

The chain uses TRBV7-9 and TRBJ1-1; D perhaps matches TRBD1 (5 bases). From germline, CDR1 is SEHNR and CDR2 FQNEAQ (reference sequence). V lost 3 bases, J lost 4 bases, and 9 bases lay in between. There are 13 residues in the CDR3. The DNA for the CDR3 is TGTGCCAGCAGCTTGTCAGGGAGCACTGAAGCTTTCTTT. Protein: CASSLSGSTEAFF.

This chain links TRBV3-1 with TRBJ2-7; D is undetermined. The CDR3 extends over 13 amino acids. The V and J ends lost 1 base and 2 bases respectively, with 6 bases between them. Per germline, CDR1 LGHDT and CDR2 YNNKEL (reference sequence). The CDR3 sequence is CASSQASTYEQYF. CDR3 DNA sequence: TGTGCCAGCAGCCAAGCGTCAACCTACGAGCAGTACTTC.

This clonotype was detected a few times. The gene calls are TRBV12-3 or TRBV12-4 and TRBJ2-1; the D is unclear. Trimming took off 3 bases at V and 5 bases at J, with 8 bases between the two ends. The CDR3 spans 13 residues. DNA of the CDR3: TGTGCCAGCAGTTTTTCTCCTAACAATGAGCAGTTCTTC. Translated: CASSFSPNNEQFF.

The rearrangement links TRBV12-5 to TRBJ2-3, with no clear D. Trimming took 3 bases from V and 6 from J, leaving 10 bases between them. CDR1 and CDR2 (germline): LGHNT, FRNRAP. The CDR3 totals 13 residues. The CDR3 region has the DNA TGTGCTAGTGGTTTCCCACTGGGGGATACGCAGTATTTT. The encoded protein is CASGFPLGDTQYF.

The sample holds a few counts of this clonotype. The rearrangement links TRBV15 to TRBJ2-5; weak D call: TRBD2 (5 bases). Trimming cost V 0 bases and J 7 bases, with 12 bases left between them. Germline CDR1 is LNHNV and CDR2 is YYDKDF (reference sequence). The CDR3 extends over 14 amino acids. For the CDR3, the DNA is TGTGCCACCAGCAGAGATGAGGGAGTCGGGACCCAGTACTTC. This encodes CATSRDEGVGTQYF.

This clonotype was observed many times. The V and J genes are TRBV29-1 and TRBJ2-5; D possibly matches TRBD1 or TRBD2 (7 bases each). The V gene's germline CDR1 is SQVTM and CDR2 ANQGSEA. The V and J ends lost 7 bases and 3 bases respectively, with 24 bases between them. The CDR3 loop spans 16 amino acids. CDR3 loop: CSGEAPGGGSEETQYF. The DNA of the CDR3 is TGCAGCGGTGAGGCGCCAGGGGGGGGTAGCGAAGAGACCCAGTACTTC. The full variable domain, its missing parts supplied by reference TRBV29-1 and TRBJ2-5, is SAVISQKPSRDICQRGTSLTIQCQVDSQVTMMFWYRQQPGQSLTLIATANQGSEATYESGFVIDKFPISRPNLTFSTLTVSNMSPEDSSIYLCSGEAPGGGSEETQYFGPGTRLLVL.

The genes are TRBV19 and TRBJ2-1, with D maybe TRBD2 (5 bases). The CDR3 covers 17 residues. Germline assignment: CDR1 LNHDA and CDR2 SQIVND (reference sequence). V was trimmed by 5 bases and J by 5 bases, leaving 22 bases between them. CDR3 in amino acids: CASSPSLEVSSHNEQFF. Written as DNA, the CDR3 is TGTGCCAGTAGTCCCTCCTTGGAGGTATCGTCCCACAATGAGCAGTTCTTC.

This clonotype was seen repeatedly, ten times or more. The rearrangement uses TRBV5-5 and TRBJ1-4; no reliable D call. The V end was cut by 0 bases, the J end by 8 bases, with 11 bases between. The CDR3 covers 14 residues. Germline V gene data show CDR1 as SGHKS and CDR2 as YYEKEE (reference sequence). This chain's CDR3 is CASSLGRYEEKLFF. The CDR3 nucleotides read TGTGCCAGCAGCTTGGGGCGGTATGAAGAAAAACTGTTTTTT.

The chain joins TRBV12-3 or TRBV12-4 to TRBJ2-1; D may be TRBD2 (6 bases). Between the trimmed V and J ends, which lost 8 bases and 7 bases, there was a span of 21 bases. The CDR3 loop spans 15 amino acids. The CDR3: CASLGGTGTFNEQFF. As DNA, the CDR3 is TGTGCCAGCCTTGGAGGGACCGGGACTTTTAATGAGCAGTTCTTC.

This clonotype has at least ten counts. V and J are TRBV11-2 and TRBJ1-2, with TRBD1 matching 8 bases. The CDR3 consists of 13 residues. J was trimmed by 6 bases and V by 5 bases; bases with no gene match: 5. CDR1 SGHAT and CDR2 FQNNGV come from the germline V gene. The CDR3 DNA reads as TGTGCCAGCAGCCTAGGGACAGGTGATGGCTACACCTTC. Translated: CASSLGTGDGYTF.

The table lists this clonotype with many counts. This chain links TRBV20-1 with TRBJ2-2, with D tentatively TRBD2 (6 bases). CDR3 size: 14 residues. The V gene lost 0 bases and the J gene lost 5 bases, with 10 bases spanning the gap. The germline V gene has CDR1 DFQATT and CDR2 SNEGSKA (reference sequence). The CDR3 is CSARDQRVTGELFF. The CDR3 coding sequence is TGCAGTGCTAGAGATCAGCGGGTTACCGGGGAGCTGTTTTTT.

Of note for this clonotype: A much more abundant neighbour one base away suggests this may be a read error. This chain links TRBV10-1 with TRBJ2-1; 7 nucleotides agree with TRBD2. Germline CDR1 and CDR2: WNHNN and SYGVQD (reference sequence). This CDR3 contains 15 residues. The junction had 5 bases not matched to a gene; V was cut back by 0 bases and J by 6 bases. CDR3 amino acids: CASSESTGGGNEQFF. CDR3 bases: TGCGCCAGCAGTGAGTCGACTGGCGGGGGCAATGAGCAGTTCTTC.

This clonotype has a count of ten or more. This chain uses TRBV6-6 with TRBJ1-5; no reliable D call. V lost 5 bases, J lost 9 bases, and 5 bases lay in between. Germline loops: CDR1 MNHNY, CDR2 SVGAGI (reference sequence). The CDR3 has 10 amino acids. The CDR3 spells CASSTSPQHF. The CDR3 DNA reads TGTGCCAGCAGTACCTCGCCCCAGCATTTT.

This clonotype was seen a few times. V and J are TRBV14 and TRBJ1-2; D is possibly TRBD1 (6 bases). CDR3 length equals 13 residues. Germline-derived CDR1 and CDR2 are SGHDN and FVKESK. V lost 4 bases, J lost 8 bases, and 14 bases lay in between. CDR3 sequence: CASSPGGLWGYTF. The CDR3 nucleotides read TGTGCCAGCAGCCCCGGGGGGCTTTGGGGCTACACCTTC.

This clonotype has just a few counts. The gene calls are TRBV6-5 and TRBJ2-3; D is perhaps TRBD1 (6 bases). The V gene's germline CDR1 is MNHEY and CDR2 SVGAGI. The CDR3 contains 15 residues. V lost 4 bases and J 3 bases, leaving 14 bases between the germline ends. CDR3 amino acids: CASSSFEGTTDTQYF. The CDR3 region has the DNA TGTGCCAGCAGTTCTTTCGAAGGGACAACAGATACGCAGTATTTT.

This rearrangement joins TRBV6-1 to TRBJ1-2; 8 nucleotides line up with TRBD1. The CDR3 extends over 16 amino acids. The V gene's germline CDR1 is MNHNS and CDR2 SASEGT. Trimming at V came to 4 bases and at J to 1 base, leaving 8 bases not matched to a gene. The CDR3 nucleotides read TGTGCCAGCAGTGTCTCAATGGACAGGGTTAACTATGGCTACACCTTC. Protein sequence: CASSVSMDRVNYGYTF.

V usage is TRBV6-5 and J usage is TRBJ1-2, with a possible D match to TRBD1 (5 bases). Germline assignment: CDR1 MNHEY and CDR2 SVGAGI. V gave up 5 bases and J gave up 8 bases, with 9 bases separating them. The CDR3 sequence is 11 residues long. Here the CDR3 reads CASSNQGGYTF. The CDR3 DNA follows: TGTGCCAGCAGTAATCAGGGCGGCTACACCTTC.

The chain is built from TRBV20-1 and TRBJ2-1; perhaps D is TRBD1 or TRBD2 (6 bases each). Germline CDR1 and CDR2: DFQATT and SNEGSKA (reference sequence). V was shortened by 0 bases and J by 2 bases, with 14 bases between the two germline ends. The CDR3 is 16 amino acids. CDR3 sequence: CSARDLGGHTYNEQFF. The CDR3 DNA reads TGCAGTGCTAGAGATCTGGGGGGCCATACCTACAATGAGCAGTTCTTC.

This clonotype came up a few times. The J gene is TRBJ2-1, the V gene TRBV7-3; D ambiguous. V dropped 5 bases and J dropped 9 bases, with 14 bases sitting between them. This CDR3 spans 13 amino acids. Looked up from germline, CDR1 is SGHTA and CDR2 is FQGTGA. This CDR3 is CASSPVLVAEQFF. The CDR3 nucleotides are TGTGCCAGCAGCCCCGTCTTAGTTGCTGAGCAGTTCTTC.

CDR3 region: CATEGPSGAGYNEQFF. The CDR3 bases are TGTGCCACCGAGGGCCCTAGCGGAGCAGGTTACAATGAGCAGTTCTTC. The rearrangement uses TRBV24-1 and TRBJ2-1; 7 bases agree with TRBD2. This CDR3 comprises 16 residues. Germline-derived CDR1 and CDR2 are KGHDR and SFDVKD. The J segment lost 4 bases and the V segment lost 9 bases, leaving 14 bases of the junction unmatched.

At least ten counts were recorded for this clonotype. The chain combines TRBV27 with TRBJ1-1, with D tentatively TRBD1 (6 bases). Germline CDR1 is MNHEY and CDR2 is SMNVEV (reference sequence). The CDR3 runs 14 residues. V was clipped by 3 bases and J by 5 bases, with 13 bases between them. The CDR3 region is CASSLRGLGTEAFF. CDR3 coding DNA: TGTGCCAGCAGTTTGAGGGGGTTAGGGACTGAAGCTTTCTTT.

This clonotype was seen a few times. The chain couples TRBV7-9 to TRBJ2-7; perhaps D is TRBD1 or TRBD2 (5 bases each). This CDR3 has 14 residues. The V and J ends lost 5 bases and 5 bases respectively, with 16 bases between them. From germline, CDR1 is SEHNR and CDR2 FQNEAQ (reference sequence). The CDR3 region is CASSREGEYHEQYF. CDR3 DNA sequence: TGTGCCAGCAGCCGGGAAGGGGAATACCACGAGCAGTACTTC.

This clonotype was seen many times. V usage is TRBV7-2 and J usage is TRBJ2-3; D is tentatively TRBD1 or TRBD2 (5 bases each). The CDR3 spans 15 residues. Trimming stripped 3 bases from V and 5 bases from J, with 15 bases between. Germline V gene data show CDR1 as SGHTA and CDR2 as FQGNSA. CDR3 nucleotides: TGTGCCAGCAGCTTTACCGGGGCCGTGGGAGATACGCAGTATTTT. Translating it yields CASSFTGAVGDTQYF.